This TCR beta chain originates from a study of regulatory T cells in long-lasting Graves disease. The study, taken as a whole, reports: The TCR repertoire of persistent Graves' patients was less diverse than that of newly diagnosed ones.

Time point given: newly diagnosed GD, antithyroid drugs for less than 3 months. TCR sequences were obtained from RNA taken from PBMCs. Peripheral blood, about 10 milliliters per patient, was collected in EDTA tubes. Both iRepertoire HTBI primers and Arm-PCR of CDR3 regions were used to build the TCR beta libraries. One entry per CDR3 protein, called by TCRdb with MiXCR from the multiplex PCR reads. The data hold roughly 380,000 distinct CDR3 sequences, with 15% to 19% observed a single time. This clonotype has only a few counts. Its target is unknown. The TCR sequence derives from a female donor with Graves disease. Sequenced material: peripheral blood mononuclear cells (PBMCs), taken at new diagnosis, from a patient treated with antithyroid drugs.

The DNA of the CDR3 is TGTGCCAGCAGTTACTCGCGGCGGGATGGAAACACCATATATTTT. It specifies CASSYSRRDGNTIYF. The chain uses TRBV6-7 and TRBJ1-3, with D unclear. TRBV6-7 belongs to the ORF category, with a function that is uncertain. The CDR3 runs 15 residues. Trimming removed 0 bases at V and 3 bases at J, with 9 bases between.